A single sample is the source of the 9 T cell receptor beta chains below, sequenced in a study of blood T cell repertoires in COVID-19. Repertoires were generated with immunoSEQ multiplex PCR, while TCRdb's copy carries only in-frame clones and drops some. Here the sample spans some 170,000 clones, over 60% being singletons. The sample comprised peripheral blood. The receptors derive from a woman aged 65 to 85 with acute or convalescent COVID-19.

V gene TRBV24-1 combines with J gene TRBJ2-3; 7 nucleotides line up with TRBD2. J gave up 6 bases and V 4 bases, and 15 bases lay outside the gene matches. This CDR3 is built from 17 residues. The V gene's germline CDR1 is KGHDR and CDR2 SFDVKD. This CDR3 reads CATSEAGLVGAADTQYF. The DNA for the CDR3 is TGTGCCACCAGTGAGGCAGGACTAGTAGGGGCAGCGGATACGCAGTATTTT.

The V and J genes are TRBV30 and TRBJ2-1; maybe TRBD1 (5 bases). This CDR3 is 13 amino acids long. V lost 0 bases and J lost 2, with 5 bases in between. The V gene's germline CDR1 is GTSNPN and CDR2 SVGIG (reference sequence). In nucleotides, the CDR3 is TGTGCCTGGAGTGTAGGGGCCTACAATGAGCAGTTCTTC. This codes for CAWSVGAYNEQFF.

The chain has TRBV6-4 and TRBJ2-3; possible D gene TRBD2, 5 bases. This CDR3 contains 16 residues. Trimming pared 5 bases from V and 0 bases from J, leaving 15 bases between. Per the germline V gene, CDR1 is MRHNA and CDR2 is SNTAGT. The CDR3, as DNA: TGTGCCAGCAGTCGTTCTGTGGGCGGGAGCACAGATACGCAGTATTTT. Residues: CASSRSVGGSTDTQYF.

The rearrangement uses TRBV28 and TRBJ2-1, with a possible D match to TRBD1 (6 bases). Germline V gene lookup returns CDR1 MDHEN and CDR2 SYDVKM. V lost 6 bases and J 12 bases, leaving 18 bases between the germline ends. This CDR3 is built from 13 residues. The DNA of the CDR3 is TGTGCCAGCAGCCCCGGGACACCAAACCTGCAGTTCTTC. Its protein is CASSPGTPNLQFF.

The CDR3 here is CASSYSSTGNEKLFF. DNA for the CDR3: TGTGCCAGCAGTTACAGTAGCACAGGGAATGAAAAACTGTTTTTT. The J gene is TRBJ1-4, the V gene TRBV6-5; possible D gene TRBD1, 6 bases. Germline CDR1 reads MNHEY; CDR2 reads SVGAGI. The CDR3 length is 15 residues. Trimming shortened V by 2 bases and J by 5 bases, and 12 bases separated the two germline ends.

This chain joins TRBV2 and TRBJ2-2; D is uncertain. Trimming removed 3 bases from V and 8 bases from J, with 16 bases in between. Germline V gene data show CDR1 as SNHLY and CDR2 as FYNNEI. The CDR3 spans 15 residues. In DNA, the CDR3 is TGTGCCAGCAGTGATGATTCGATCGTGGCTGGGGAGCTGTTTTTT. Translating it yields CASSDDSIVAGELFF.

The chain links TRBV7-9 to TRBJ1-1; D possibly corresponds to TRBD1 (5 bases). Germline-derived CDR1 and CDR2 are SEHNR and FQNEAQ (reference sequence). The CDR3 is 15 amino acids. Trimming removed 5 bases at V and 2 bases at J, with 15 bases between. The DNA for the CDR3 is TGTGCCAGCAGCCGATCAGGGAAAGGTAACACTGAAGCTTTCTTT. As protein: CASSRSGKGNTEAFF.

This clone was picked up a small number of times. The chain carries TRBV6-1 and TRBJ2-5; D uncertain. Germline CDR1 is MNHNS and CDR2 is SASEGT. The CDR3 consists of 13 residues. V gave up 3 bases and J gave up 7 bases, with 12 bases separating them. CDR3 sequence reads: CASSDQDLATQYF. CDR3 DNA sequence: TGTGCCAGCAGTGACCAGGATTTGGCGACCCAGTACTTC.

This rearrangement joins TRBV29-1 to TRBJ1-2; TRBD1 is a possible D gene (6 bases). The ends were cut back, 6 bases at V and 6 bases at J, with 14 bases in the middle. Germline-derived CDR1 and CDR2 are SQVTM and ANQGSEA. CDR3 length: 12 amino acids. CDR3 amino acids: CSVTQGEDGYTF. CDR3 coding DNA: TGCAGCGTAACACAGGGTGAGGATGGCTACACCTTC.